The rows below give T cell receptor beta chains drawn from one sample of a study of OX40 agonist ivuxolimab in advanced cancers. Sequencing used immunoSEQ multiplex PCR; TCRdb keeps in-frame clones, though not all of them. The profile shows 17,000 or so clones, approximately 83% of them singletons. The sample was CD4+ or CD8+ T cells sorted from blood, taken in a trial of the OX40 agonist ivuxolimab. The receptor set was obtained from an adult with an advanced solid tumor such as melanoma, head and neck, liver or kidney cancer. CDR3s include the opening cysteine and the closing phenylalanine or tryptophan. The size field is filled for only some rows; it gives once, few, many or a size class.

abundance: few; j_gene: TRBJ2-7; v_gene: TRBV4-1; CDR3aa: CASSPPGREDYEQYF
abundance: .; j_gene: TRBJ2-7; v_gene: TRBV7-6; CDR3aa: CASSKPGGEQYF
abundance: .; j_gene: TRBJ2-5; v_gene: TRBV9; CDR3aa: CASSGYHLGGTQYF
abundance: .; j_gene: TRBJ1-2; v_gene: TRBV7-9; CDR3aa: CASSLDSGRSYGYTF
abundance: .; j_gene: TRBJ2-3; v_gene: TRBV28; CDR3aa: CASSLWAGGQYF
abundance: .; j_gene: TRBJ1-1; v_gene: TRBV11-3; CDR3aa: CASSFPRDIPNTEAFF
abundance: medium-sized; j_gene: TRBJ2-1; v_gene: TRBV28; CDR3aa: CASSPGTGGSRSYNEQFF
abundance: .; j_gene: TRBJ1-1; v_gene: TRBV19; CDR3aa: CASWRGGGTEAFF
abundance: .; j_gene: TRBJ2-2; v_gene: TRBV4-1; CDR3aa: CASSQDGRQGIITGELFF
abundance: .; j_gene: TRBJ2-6; v_gene: TRBV5-5; CDR3aa: CASAWRVSPKSGQRPDF
abundance: .; j_gene: TRBJ1-5; v_gene: TRBV19; CDR3aa: CASSHGTGGQPQHF
abundance: .; j_gene: TRBJ2-5; v_gene: TRBV21-1; CDR3aa: CASSNPPPTGQETQYF
abundance: .; j_gene: TRBJ2-7; v_gene: TRBV19; CDR3aa: CASSPATGGQYEQYF
abundance: .; j_gene: TRBJ2-3; v_gene: TRBV7-9; CDR3aa: CASSHIRVDTQYF
abundance: .; j_gene: TRBJ2-1; v_gene: TRBV2; CDR3aa: CASSNSEQFF
abundance: .; j_gene: TRBJ2-7; v_gene: TRBV19; CDR3aa: CASSIKSAKSSYEQYF
abundance: .; j_gene: TRBJ2-3; v_gene: TRBV18; CDR3aa: CASSPDSPTRGSTDTQYF
abundance: .; j_gene: TRBJ2-7; v_gene: TRBV18; CDR3aa: CASSPSAVYEQYF
abundance: .; j_gene: TRBJ2-7; v_gene: TRBV27; CDR3aa: CASSLYPGSHEQYF
abundance: .; j_gene: TRBJ1-4; v_gene: TRBV19; CDR3aa: CASSPTAGKLFF
abundance: .; j_gene: TRBJ2-5; v_gene: TRBV13; CDR3aa: CASSLIRGETQYF
abundance: few; j_gene: TRBJ2-5; v_gene: TRBV6-6; CDR3aa: CASSYSSFLRETQYF
abundance: .; j_gene: TRBJ1-3; v_gene: TRBV28; CDR3aa: CASSLWALAGNTIYF
abundance: .; j_gene: TRBJ2-7; v_gene: TRBV11-1; CDR3aa: CASSLGPSYEQYF
abundance: .; j_gene: TRBJ1-4; v_gene: TRBV15; CDR3aa: CATSRVPVEEKLFF
abundance: few; j_gene: TRBJ2-3; v_gene: TRBV28; CDR3aa: CASSALIGFTDTQYF
abundance: .; j_gene: TRBJ1-1; v_gene: TRBV4-1; CDR3aa: CASSQVQGNEAFF
abundance: .; j_gene: TRBJ2-4; v_gene: TRBV19; CDR3aa: CASSIEDSGSAKNIQYF
abundance: many; j_gene: TRBJ2-7; v_gene: TRBV4-3; CDR3aa: CASSQDYSGDRGLAGYEQYF
abundance: .; j_gene: TRBJ2-1; v_gene: TRBV6-6; CDR3aa: CASIGTSGSYNEQFF
abundance: once; j_gene: TRBJ2-1; v_gene: TRBV25-1; CDR3aa: CASSWGTGDYEQFF
abundance: once; j_gene: TRBJ2-1; v_gene: TRBV7-8; CDR3aa: CASSLPTGTSGSRAYNEQFF
abundance: .; j_gene: TRBJ1-2; v_gene: TRBV29-1; CDR3aa: CSAVGTVNYGYTF
abundance: .; j_gene: TRBJ2-1; v_gene: TRBV9; CDR3aa: CASSPRDGESGRAYNEQFF
abundance: .; j_gene: TRBJ2-5; v_gene: TRBV30; CDR3aa: CAWSIGETQYF
abundance: .; j_gene: TRBJ2-2; v_gene: TRBV28; CDR3aa: CASTWGGLKATGELFF
abundance: .; j_gene: TRBJ1-2; v_gene: TRBV6-5; CDR3aa: CASSYGTDYGYTF
abundance: .; j_gene: TRBJ2-7; v_gene: TRBV27; CDR3aa: CATMPGQTPYEQYF
abundance: .; j_gene: TRBJ2-2; v_gene: TRBV29-1; CDR3aa: CSVDVTGTGSGELFF
abundance: .; j_gene: TRBJ1-1; v_gene: TRBV6-5; CDR3aa: CASCKFMNTEAFF
abundance: .; j_gene: TRBJ2-3; v_gene: TRBV5-4; CDR3aa: CASGPPGSADTQYF
abundance: .; j_gene: TRBJ2-1; v_gene: TRBV4-3; CDR3aa: CASSQDQGANEQFF
abundance: .; j_gene: TRBJ2-7; v_gene: TRBV5-8; CDR3aa: CASNPPYEQYF
abundance: .; j_gene: TRBJ2-2; v_gene: TRBV27; CDR3aa: CASTLLRGDTGELFF
abundance: .; j_gene: TRBJ2-1; v_gene: TRBV5-6; CDR3aa: CASSLGTSRFNEQFF
abundance: .; j_gene: TRBJ2-1; v_gene: TRBV19; CDR3aa: CASRERNEQFF
abundance: .; j_gene: TRBJ2-7; v_gene: TRBV27; CDR3aa: CASSKATELPYEQYF
abundance: .; j_gene: TRBJ1-1; v_gene: TRBV4-2; CDR3aa: CASSQDEDGNTEAFF
abundance: .; j_gene: TRBJ1-2; v_gene: TRBV2; CDR3aa: CASSPPDGKNYGYTF
abundance: .; j_gene: TRBJ1-1; v_gene: TRBV21-1; CDR3aa: CASSTPGTETEAFF
abundance: .; j_gene: TRBJ2-5; v_gene: TRBV28; CDR3aa: CASRLTSGSSETQYF
abundance: .; j_gene: TRBJ1-2; v_gene: TRBV5-6; CDR3aa: CASSWDRDWYGYTF
abundance: .; j_gene: TRBJ1-1; v_gene: TRBV19; CDR3aa: CASSIPARGANTEAFF
abundance: .; j_gene: TRBJ1-2; v_gene: TRBV30; CDR3aa: CAWRLGGGYTF
abundance: .; j_gene: TRBJ2-4; v_gene: TRBV7-3; CDR3aa: CASSSIQSPNVNIQYF
abundance: .; j_gene: TRBJ1-1; v_gene: TRBV29-1; CDR3aa: CSVATTEAFF
abundance: few; j_gene: TRBJ2-5; v_gene: TRBV7-3; CDR3aa: CASSTGFQGVGKTQYF
abundance: .; j_gene: TRBJ2-3; v_gene: TRBV27; CDR3aa: CASSYGTAGTDTQYF
abundance: once; j_gene: TRBJ1-2; v_gene: TRBV25-1; CDR3aa: CASSAHLGSYTF
abundance: .; j_gene: TRBJ2-5; v_gene: TRBV2; CDR3aa: CASRPPSKQRQETQYF